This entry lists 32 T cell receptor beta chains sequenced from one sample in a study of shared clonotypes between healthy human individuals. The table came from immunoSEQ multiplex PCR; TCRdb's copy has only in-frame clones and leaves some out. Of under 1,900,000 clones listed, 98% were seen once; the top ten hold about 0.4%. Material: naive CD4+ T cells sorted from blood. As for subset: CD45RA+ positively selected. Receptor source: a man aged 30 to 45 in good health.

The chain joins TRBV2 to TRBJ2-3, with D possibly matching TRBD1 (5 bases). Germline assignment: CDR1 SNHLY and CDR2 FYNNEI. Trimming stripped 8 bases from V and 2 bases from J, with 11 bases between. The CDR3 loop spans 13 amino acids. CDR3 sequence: CASGRRATDTQYF. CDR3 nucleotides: TGTGCCAGCGGGCGCAGGGCCACAGATACGCAGTATTTT.

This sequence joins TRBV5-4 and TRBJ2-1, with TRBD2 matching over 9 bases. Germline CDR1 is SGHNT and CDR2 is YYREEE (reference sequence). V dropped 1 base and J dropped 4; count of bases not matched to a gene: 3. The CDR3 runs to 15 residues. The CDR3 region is CASSLPSGKYNEQFF. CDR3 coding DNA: TGTGCCAGCAGCTTGCCTAGCGGGAAGTACAATGAGCAGTTCTTC.

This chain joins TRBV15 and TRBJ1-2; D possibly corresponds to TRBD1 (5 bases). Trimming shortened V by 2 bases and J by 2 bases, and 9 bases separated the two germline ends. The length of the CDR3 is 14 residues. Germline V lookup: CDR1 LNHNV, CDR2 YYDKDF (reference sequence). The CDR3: CATSRQTANYGYTF. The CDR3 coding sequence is TGTGCCACCAGCAGACAGACAGCCAACTATGGCTACACCTTC.

The DNA for the CDR3 is TGTGCCAGCAGGTCAGGGGGCACGCAGTATTTT. Amino acid sequence: CASRSGGTQYF. The gene calls are TRBV9 and TRBJ2-3, with 8 bases lining up with TRBD1. Germline V gene data show CDR1 as SGDLS and CDR2 as YYNGEE. The length of the CDR3 is 11 residues. Trimming removed 5 bases from V and 9 bases from J; junction bases left unmatched: 2.

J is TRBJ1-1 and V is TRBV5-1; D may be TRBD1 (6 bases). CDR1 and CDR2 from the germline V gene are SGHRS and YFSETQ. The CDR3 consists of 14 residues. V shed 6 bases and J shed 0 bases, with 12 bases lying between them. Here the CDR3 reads CASKLTGMNTEAFF. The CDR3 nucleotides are TGCGCCAGCAAGCTTACAGGGATGAACACTGAAGCTTTCTTT.

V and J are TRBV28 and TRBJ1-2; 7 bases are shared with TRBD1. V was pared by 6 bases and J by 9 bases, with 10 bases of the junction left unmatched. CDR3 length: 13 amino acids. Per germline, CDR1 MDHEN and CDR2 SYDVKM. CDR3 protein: CASRPPPGQSYTF. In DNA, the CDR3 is TGTGCCAGCAGACCGCCCCCGGGACAGAGCTACACCTTC.

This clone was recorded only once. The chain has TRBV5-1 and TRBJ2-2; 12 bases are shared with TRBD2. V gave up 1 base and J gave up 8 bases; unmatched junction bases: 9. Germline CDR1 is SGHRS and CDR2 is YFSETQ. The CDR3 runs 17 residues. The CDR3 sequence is CASSLPQTSGSRGELFF. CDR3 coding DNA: TGCGCCAGCAGCTTGCCCCAGACTAGCGGGAGTAGGGGGGAGCTGTTTTTT.

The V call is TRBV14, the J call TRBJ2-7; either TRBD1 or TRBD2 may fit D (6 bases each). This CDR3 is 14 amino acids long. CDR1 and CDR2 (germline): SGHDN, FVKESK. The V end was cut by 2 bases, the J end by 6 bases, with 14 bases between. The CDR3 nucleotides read TGTGCCAGCAGCCAAAGGGTGTCGGGGGCCGAGCAGTACTTC. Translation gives CASSQRVSGAEQYF.

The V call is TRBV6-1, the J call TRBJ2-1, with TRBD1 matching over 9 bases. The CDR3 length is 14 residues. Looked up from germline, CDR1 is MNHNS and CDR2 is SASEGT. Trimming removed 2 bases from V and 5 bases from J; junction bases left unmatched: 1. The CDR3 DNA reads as TGTGCCAGCAGTGAAAGGGACAGGGACAATGAGCAGTTCTTC. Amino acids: CASSERDRDNEQFF.

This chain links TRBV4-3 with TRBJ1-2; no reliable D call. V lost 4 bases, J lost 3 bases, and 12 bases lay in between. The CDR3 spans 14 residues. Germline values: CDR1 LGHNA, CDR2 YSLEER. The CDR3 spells CASSPRVSDYGYTF. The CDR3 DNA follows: TGCGCCAGCAGCCCGAGGGTTAGTGACTATGGCTACACCTTC.

The CDR3 region is CASSLEAYPQGRPGNTIYF. The CDR3 DNA sequence: TGTGCCAGCAGCTTAGAAGCCTACCCACAGGGTCGGCCTGGAAACACCATATATTTT. V gene TRBV11-2 combines with J gene TRBJ1-3; D possibly corresponds to TRBD1 (6 bases). CDR3 length: 19 residues. V lost 0 bases, J lost 2 bases, and 20 bases lay in between. The germline gives CDR1 SGHAT, CDR2 FQNNGV.

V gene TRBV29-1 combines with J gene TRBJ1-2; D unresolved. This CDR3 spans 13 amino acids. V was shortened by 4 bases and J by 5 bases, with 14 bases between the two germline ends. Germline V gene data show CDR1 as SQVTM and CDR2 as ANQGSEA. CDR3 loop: CSVGDGRPYGYTF. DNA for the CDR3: TGCAGCGTTGGGGATGGCAGGCCGTATGGCTACACCTTC.

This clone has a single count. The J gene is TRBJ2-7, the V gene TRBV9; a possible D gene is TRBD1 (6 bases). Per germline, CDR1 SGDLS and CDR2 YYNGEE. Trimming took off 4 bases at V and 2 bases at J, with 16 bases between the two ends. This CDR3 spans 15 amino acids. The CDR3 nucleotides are TGTGCCAGCAGCCTAAGGGGGAGTATAACCTACGAGCAGTACTTC. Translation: CASSLRGSITYEQYF. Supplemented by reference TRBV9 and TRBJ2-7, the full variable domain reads DSGVTQTPKHLITATGQRVTLRCSPRSGDLSVYWYQQSLDQGLQFLIQYYNGEERAKGNILERFSAQQFPDLHSELNLSSLELGDSALYFCASSLRGSITYEQYFGPGTRLTVT.

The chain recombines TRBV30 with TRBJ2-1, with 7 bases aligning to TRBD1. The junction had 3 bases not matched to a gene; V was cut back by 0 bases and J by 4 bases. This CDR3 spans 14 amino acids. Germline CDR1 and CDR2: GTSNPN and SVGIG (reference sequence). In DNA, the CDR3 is TGTGCCTGGAGTGTAACGGGACAGTACAATGAGCAGTTCTTC. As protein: CAWSVTGQYNEQFF.

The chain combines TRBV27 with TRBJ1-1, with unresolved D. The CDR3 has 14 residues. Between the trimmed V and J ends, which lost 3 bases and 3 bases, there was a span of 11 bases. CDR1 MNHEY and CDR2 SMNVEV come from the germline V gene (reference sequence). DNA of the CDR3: TGTGCCAGCAGTTTTTTCGGGCAGTACACTGAAGCTTTCTTT. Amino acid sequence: CASSFFGQYTEAFF.

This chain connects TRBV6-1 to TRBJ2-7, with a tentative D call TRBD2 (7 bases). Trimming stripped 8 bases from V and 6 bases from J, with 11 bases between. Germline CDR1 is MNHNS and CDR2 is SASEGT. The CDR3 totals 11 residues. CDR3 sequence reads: CASAGAGEQYF. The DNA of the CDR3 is TGTGCCAGCGCGGGGGCGGGCGAGCAGTACTTC.

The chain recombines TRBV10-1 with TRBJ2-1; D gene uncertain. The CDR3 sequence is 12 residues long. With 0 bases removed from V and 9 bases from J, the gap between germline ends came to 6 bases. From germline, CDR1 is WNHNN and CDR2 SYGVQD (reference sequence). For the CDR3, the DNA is TGCGCCAGCAGTGAGTCCCGTCGTGAGCAGTTCTTC. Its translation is CASSESRREQFF.

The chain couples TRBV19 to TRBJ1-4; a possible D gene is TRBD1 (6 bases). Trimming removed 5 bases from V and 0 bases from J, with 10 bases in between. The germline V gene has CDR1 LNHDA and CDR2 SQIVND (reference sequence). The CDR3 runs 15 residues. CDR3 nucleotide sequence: TGTGCCAGTAGTGGGACACGTGCAACTAATGAAAAACTGTTTTTT. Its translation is CASSGTRATNEKLFF.

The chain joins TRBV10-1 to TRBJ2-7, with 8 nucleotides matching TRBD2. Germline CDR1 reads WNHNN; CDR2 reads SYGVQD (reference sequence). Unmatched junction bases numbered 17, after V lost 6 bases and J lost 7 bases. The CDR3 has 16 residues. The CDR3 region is CASSPLGAGVPLEQYF. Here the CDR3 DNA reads TGCGCCAGCAGCCCCTTGGGAGCGGGAGTTCCTCTGGAGCAGTACTTC.

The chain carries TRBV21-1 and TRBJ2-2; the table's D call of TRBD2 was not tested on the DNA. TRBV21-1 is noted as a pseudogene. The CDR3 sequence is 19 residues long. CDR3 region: CASSKERGQGGSLSGELFF. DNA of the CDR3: TGTGCCAGCAGCAAAGAACGGGGGCAGGGCGGGAGTTTAAGCGGGGAGCTGTTTTTT.

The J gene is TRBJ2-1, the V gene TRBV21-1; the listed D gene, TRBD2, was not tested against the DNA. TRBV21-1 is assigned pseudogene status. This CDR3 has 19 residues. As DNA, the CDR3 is TGTGCCAGCAGCAAACACCACTTCGAGCGGGAGAAAATGTACAATGAGCAGTTCTTC. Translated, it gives CASSKHHFEREKMYNEQFF.

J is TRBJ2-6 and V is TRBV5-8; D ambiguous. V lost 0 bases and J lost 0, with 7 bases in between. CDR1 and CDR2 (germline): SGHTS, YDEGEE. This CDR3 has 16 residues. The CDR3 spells CASSLDRTSGANVLTF. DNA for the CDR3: TGTGCCAGCAGCTTGGACAGAACCTCTGGGGCCAACGTCCTGACTTTC.

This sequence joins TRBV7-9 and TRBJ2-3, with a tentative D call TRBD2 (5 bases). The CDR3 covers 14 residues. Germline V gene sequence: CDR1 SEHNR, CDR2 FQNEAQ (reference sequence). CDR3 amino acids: CVPGSGLSTDTQYF. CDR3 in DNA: TGTGTTCCGGGGAGCGGACTCAGCACAGATACGCAGTATTTT.

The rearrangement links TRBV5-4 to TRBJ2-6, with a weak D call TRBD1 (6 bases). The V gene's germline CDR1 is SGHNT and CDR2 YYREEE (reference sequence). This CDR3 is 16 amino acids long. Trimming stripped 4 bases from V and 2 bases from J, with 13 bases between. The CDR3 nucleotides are TGTGCCAGCAGCCCCACAGGGTCGGCTGGGGCCAACGTCCTGACTTTC. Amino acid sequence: CASSPTGSAGANVLTF.

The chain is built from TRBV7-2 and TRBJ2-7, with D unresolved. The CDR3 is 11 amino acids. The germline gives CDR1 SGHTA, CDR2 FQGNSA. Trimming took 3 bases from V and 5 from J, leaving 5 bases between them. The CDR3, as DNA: TGTGCCAGCAGCTTGAGGAACGAGCAGTACTTC. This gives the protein CASSLRNEQYF.

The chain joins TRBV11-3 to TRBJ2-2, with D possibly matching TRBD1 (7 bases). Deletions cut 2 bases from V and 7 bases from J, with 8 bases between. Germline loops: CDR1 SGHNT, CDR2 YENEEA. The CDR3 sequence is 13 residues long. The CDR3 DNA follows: TGTGCCAGCAGCTTACAGGGGGGCGGGGAGCTGTTTTTT. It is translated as CASSLQGGGELFF. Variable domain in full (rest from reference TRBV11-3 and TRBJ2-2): EAGVVQSPRYKIIEKKQPVAFWCNPISGHNTLYWYLQNLGQGPELLIRYENEEAVDDSQLPKDRFSAERLKGVDSTLKIQPAELGDSAVYLCASSLQGGGELFFGEGSRLTVL.

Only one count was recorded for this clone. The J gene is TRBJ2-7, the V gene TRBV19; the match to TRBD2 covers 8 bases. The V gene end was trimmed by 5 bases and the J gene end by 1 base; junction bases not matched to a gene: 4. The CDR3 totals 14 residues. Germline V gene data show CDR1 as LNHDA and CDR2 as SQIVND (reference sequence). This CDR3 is CASSRASGSYEQYF. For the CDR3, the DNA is TGTGCCAGTAGTCGCGCTAGCGGGTCCTACGAGCAGTACTTC.

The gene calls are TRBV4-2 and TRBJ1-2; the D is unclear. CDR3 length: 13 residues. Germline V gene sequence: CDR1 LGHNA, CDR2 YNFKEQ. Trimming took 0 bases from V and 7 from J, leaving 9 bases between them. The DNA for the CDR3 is TGTGCCAGCAGCCAAGAGCTGCCTTCTGGCTACACCTTC. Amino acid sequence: CASSQELPSGYTF.

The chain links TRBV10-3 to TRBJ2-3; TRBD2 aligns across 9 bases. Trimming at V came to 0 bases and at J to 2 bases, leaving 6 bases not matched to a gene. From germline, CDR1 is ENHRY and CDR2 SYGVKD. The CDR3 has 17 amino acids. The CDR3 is CAISESAGGPNTDTQYF. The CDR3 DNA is TGTGCCATCAGTGAGTCGGCGGGAGGGCCGAACACAGATACGCAGTATTTT.

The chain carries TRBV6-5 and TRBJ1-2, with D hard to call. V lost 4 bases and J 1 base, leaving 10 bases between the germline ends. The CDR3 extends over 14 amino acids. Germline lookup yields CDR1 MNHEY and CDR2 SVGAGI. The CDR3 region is CASSSQLNNYGYTF. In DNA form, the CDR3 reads TGTGCCAGCAGTTCCCAGCTGAATAACTATGGCTACACCTTC.

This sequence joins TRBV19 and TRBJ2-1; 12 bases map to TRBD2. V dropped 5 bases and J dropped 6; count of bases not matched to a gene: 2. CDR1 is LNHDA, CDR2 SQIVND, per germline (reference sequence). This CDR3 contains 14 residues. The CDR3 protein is CASSGGLAGNEQFF. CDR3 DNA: TGTGCCAGTAGTGGGGGACTAGCGGGCAATGAGCAGTTCTTC.

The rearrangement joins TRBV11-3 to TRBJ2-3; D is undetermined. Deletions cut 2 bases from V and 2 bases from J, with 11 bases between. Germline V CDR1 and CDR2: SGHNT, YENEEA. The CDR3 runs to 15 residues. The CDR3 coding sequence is TGTGCCAGCAGCTTAATTACAGACTCCACAGATACGCAGTATTTT. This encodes CASSLITDSTDTQYF.